These 20 T cell receptor delta chains share one sample of origin, sequenced in a study of gamma-delta chains in newborns, infants, children. TCRdb re-called the reads with CATT. The sample has about 15,000 delta-chain clones; roughly 7% are singletons. Sequenced material: blood. Receptors originate from a child who was a newborn, infant or young child, either healthy, febrile or measles-vaccinated (not recorded which).

Details on this clone: One end of the junction varies from germline; a read error may be responsible. Other DNA sequences in the sample encode the same CDR3. V gene TRDV2 combines with J gene TRDJ3; 10 nucleotides align to TRDD3. CDR1 is GEAIGNYY and CDR2 is EKD in the germline V gene. The CDR3 has 19 residues. CDR3 sequence (DNA): TGTGCATGTGACCCTCTGACCGGGGGATACGCCTGGGACACCCGACAGATGTTTTTC. It is translated as CACDPLTGGYAWDTRQMFF.

Comments on this clone: A much larger clone differs from this one at a single base, so this may be a read error. The CDR3 protein is CACDPVPGDPFKSAWDTRQMFF. CDR3 DNA sequence: TGTGCCTGTGACCCGGTACCGGGGGATCCTTTTAAGAGCGCCTGGGACACCCGACAGATGTTTTTC. J is TRDJ3 and V is TRDV2; 7 bases are shared with TRDD3. CDR3 length: 22 residues. Germline CDR1 and CDR2: GEAIGNYY and EKD. V lost 3 bases, J lost 2 bases, and 21 bases stayed unmatched.

By sample share, this clone is medium-sized. Other DNA sequences in the sample encode the same CDR3. This chain joins TRDV2 and TRDJ2, with 10 nucleotides matching TRDD3. The length of the CDR3 is 16 residues. V trimming: 0 bases; J trimming: 0 bases; junction bases outside the gene matches: 0. The germline CDR1 and CDR2 sequences are GEAIGNYY and EKD. The CDR3 here is CACDTLGDTLTAQLFF. CDR3 in DNA: TGTGCCTGTGACACCCTGGGGGATACTTTGACAGCACAACTCTTCTTT.

This clone has a handful of counts. Compared with germline, one end of the junction differs, possibly owing to a read error. V and J are TRDV2 and TRDJ3; 9 bases map to TRDD3. The CDR3 is made up of 18 amino acids. Germline-derived CDR1 and CDR2 are GEAIGNYY and EKD. CDR3 loop: CARDTAGGFSWDTRQMFF. The DNA of the CDR3 is TGTGCCCGTGACACCGCTGGGGGATTTTCCTGGGACACCCGGCAGATGTTTTTC.

This clone was observed a handful of times. Distinct nucleotide sequences in the sample also encode this CDR3. This chain uses TRDV2 with TRDJ2; weak D call: TRDD3 (5 bases). V was shortened by 7 bases and J by 8 bases, with 22 bases between the two germline ends. The germline V gene has CDR1 GEAIGNYY and CDR2 EKD. The CDR3 is 15 amino acids. CDR3 in DNA: TGTGCCTGCGACCCGTTGGGGTCAAACGGGGCACAACTCTTCTTT. This sequence encodes CACDPLGSNGAQLFF.

About this clone itself: This same CDR3 is encoded by further DNA sequences in the sample. CDR3 sequence: CACDTVAGGYSWDTRQMFF. CDR3 bases: TGTGCCTGTGACACCGTTGCTGGGGGATACTCCTGGGACACCCGACAGATGTTTTTC. This sequence joins TRDV2 and TRDJ3; 10 bases are a match to TRDD3. Germline values: CDR1 GEAIGNYY, CDR2 EKD. The CDR3 has 19 amino acids. The junction had 4 bases not matched to a gene; V was cut back by 0 bases and J by 0 bases.

V and J are TRDV1 and TRDJ2; the match to TRDD3 covers 13 bases. The J segment lost 4 bases and the V segment lost 0 bases, leaving 8 bases of the junction unmatched. Per germline, CDR1 TSWWSYY and CDR2 QGS. CDR3 length: 19 residues. CDR3 sequence (DNA): TGTGCTCTTGGGGAACTTTCCTACTGGGGGATACGCGGGACAGCACAACTCTTCTTT. This translates into CALGELSYWGIRGTAQLFF.

Ten or more counts support this clone. The V and J genes are TRDV2 and TRDJ3, with TRDD3 matching over 11 bases. The junction had 2 bases not matched to a gene; V was cut back by 1 base and J by 1 base. Germline values: CDR1 GEAIGNYY, CDR2 EKD. The CDR3 runs to 18 residues. The CDR3 DNA follows: TGTGCCTGTGACACTGGGGGATACGAATCCTGGGACACCCGACAGATGTTTTTC. It codes for CACDTGGYESWDTRQMFF.

On this clone itself: A read error is possible here, since a much larger clone lies one base away. The chain employs TRDV2 and TRDJ3; 11 nucleotides align to TRDD3. CDR3 length equals 20 residues. The trim removed 2 bases at V and 0 bases at J, leaving 8 bases unmatched. Per the germline V gene, CDR1 is GEAIGNYY and CDR2 is EKD. The CDR3 is CACDILGDSTFSWDTRQMFF. CDR3 sequence (DNA): TGTGCCTGTGACATACTGGGGGATAGCACTTTCTCCTGGGACACCCGACAGATGTTTTTC.

Note on this clone: This sample includes further DNA sequences coding for the same CDR3. V usage is TRDV1 and J usage is TRDJ2; 11 positions match TRDD3. V trimming: 2 bases; J trimming: 8 bases; junction bases outside the gene matches: 13. CDR3 length: 18 residues. CDR1 is TSWWSYY and CDR2 is QGS in the germline V gene. CDR3 nucleotide sequence: TGTGCTCTTGGGGAAGGTACCTACTGGGGGATATTTGATGCACAACTCTTCTTT. It encodes CALGEGTYWGIFDAQLFF.

By sample share, this clone is medium-sized (0.01 to 0.1%). This likely reflects a read error, since a far larger clone is one base away. This same CDR3 is encoded by further DNA sequences in the sample. The chain combines TRDV2 with TRDJ3; TRDD3 agrees at 11 bases. Per the germline V gene, CDR1 is GEAIGNYY and CDR2 is EKD. V shed 0 bases, J shed 3 bases, and the junction held 3 bases outside the gene matches. CDR3 size: 18 residues. CDR3 region: CACDTVLGDIWDTRQMFF. CDR3 nucleotides: TGTGCCTGTGACACCGTACTGGGGGATATCTGGGACACCCGACAGATGTTTTTC.

V is TRDV2 and J is TRDJ3; 8 bases are a match to TRDD3. Germline V CDR1 and CDR2: GEAIGNYY, EKD. The CDR3 sequence is 18 residues long. V trimming: 0 bases; J trimming: 2 bases; junction bases outside the gene matches: 5. CDR3 amino acids: CACDTWGMGTWDTRQMFF. CDR3 sequence (DNA): TGTGCCTGTGACACCTGGGGGATGGGGACCTGGGACACCCGACAGATGTTTTTC.

This chain links TRDV2 with TRDJ3, with D perhaps TRDD3 (5 bases). The CDR3 runs to 17 residues. From germline, CDR1 is GEAIGNYY and CDR2 EKD. With 0 bases removed from V and 0 bases from J, the gap between germline ends came to 8 bases. The CDR3 is CACDTVGTSWDTRQMFF. The CDR3 DNA sequence: TGTGCCTGTGACACCGTGGGGACCTCCTGGGACACCCGACAGATGTTTTTC.

V usage is TRDV2 and J usage is TRDJ2; 12 bases agree with TRDD3. Losses at the gene ends were 2 bases for V and 1 base for J; bases not matched to a gene: 10. Germline V gene sequence: CDR1 GEAIGNYY, CDR2 EKD. The CDR3 is 19 amino acids. The CDR3 DNA reads as TGTGCCTGTGACAAAATACTGGGGGATACCTTCTATTTGACAGCACAACTCTTCTTT. The encoded protein is CACDKILGDTFYLTAQLFF.

The chain is built from TRDV2 and TRDJ3, with 7 bases matching TRDD3. Per germline, CDR1 GEAIGNYY and CDR2 EKD. This CDR3 contains 19 residues. Trimming at V came to 0 bases and at J to 0 bases, leaving 7 bases not matched to a gene. CDR3 sequence: CACDTVFGGTSWDTRQMFF. The CDR3 DNA follows: TGTGCCTGTGACACCGTTTTTGGGGGAACCTCCTGGGACACCCGACAGATGTTTTTC.

This clone was found a few times. Other nucleotide sequences from this sample produce the same CDR3. The CDR3 DNA follows: TGTGCCTGTGACACCGCGGGGGGGCCTCCGAGCTCCTGGGACACCCGACAGATGTTTTTC. It codes for CACDTAGGPPSSWDTRQMFF. The chain couples TRDV2 to TRDJ3, with a weak D call TRDD3 (5 bases). V lost 0 bases and J lost 0, with 17 bases in between. The CDR3 consists of 20 residues. The germline V gene encodes CDR1 GEAIGNYY and CDR2 EKD.

Concerning this clone: The protein TCRdb gives is from a much larger clone and does not agree with this DNA's translation at residue 11, likely a read error; the protein shown here comes from the DNA. V is TRDV2 and J is TRDJ3; 9 bases are shared with TRDD3. This CDR3 contains 18 residues. CDR1 GEAIGNYY and CDR2 EKD come from the germline V gene. The CDR3 loop reads CACDTVLGDSRDTRQMFF. The CDR3 DNA is TGTGCCTGTGACACCGTACTGGGGGACTCCCGGGACACCCGACAGATGTTTTTC.

Comment on this clone: This sequence may be a read error, since a much larger clone differs from it by one base. Other DNA sequences in this specimen translate into the identical CDR3. The genes are TRDV2 and TRDJ2, with TRDD3 identical over 7 bases. The trim removed 0 bases at V and 0 bases at J, leaving 3 bases unmatched. The germline V gene encodes CDR1 GEAIGNYY and CDR2 EKD. CDR3 size: 16 residues. The CDR3 reads CACDTFWGTLTAQLFF. The CDR3 nucleotides are TGTGCCTGTGACACCTTTTGGGGGACTTTGACAGCACAACTCTTCTTT.

By share, this clone ranks as medium-sized. A read error may be the cause here, since a much bigger clone is one base away. The chain combines TRDV2 with TRDJ2; TRDD3 matches at 11 bases. CDR3 length equals 16 residues. J gave up 1 base and V 2 bases, and 2 bases lay outside the gene matches. The germline gives CDR1 GEAIGNYY, CDR2 EKD. The CDR3 region has the DNA TGTGCCTGTGACATACTGGGGGATATTTTGACAGCACAACTCTTCTTT. Protein: CACDILGDILTAQLFF.

For this clone: A read error likely explains this, since a far larger clone differs by one base. Different DNA sequences within this sample yield the same CDR3. The V call is TRDV2, the J call TRDJ2; TRDD3 matches at 11 bases. The CDR3 runs 16 residues. The germline gives CDR1 GEAIGNYY, CDR2 EKD. V dropped 4 bases and J dropped 0; count of bases not matched to a gene: 3. The CDR3: CACDVLGDTLTAQLFF. The CDR3 nucleotides read TGTGCCTGTGATGTACTGGGGGATACTTTGACAGCACAACTCTTCTTT.